This entry lists 19 T cell receptor beta chains sequenced from one sample in a study of CD8+ T cells in alopecia areata. Treatment given: oral pan-JAK inhibitor, 5-10 mg twice daily. The authors extracted RNA and reverse transcribed it into cDNA as the sequencing template. Clones were sequenced by immunoSEQ multiplex PCR, and TCRdb holds only the in-frame ones, with some missing. Seen here are some 120,000 clones, over 55% observed once, and the top ten hold 5.7%. This material consisted of CD4+ T cells sorted from blood, taken at week 4, from a patient treated with tofacitinib. The source is a human donor with alopecia areata.

The chain links TRBV5-1 to TRBJ2-7; 7 nucleotides line up with TRBD1. J was trimmed by 5 bases and V by 0 bases; bases with no gene match: 5. Germline CDR1 SGHRS, CDR2 YFSETQ. The CDR3 sequence is 14 residues long. CDR3 nucleotide sequence: TGCGCCAGCAGCTTGGGCCAGGGGGTTGACGAGCAGTACTTC. Translation gives CASSLGQGVDEQYF.

The chain joins TRBV5-1 to TRBJ1-1; the match to TRBD1 covers 7 bases. CDR3 size: 19 residues. Losses at the gene ends were 1 base for V and 2 bases for J; bases not matched to a gene: 17. Germline V gene sequence: CDR1 SGHRS, CDR2 YFSETQ. In nucleotides, the CDR3 is TGCGCCAGCAGCTTGTGGAGAACGACACTAGGACAGGAAAACACTGAAGCTTTCTTT. It translates to CASSLWRTTLGQENTEAFF. Drawing the rest from reference TRBV5-1 and TRBJ1-1, the complete variable domain is KAGVTQTPRYLIKTRGQQVTLSCSPISGHRSVSWYQQTPGQGLQFLFEYFSETQRNKGNFPGRFSGRQFSNSRSEMNVSTLELGDSALYLCASSLWRTTLGQENTEAFFGQGTRLTVV.

This chain links TRBV27 with TRBJ2-3; no firm D call. The CDR3 totals 15 residues. V lost 2 bases, J lost 2 bases, and 11 bases lay in between. CDR1 is MNHEY, CDR2 SMNVEV, per germline (reference sequence). The CDR3 spells CASSLGSSYTDTQYF. CDR3 nucleotide sequence: TGTGCCAGCAGTTTAGGTTCAAGCTACACAGATACGCAGTATTTT.

This clone was observed a handful of times. V is TRBV28 and J is TRBJ2-5; D gene unclear. Trimming removed 3 bases from V and 2 bases from J, with 16 bases in between. The CDR3 extends over 16 amino acids. Germline V gives CDR1 MDHEN, CDR2 SYDVKM. CDR3 residues: CASSFRTSDNQETQYF. The CDR3 region has the DNA TGTGCCAGCAGTTTTCGAACCAGCGACAATCAAGAGACCCAGTACTTC.

The CDR3 loop is CASSGTVQGGYTF. CDR3 nucleotide sequence: TGTGCCAGCAGCGGAACAGTACAGGGTGGCTACACCTTC. The J gene is TRBJ1-2, the V gene TRBV5-4; perhaps TRBD1 as D (6 bases). The CDR3 spans 13 residues. Germline lookup yields CDR1 SGHNT and CDR2 YYREEE (reference sequence). Trimming cost V 4 bases and J 7 bases, with 14 bases left between them.

The chain recombines TRBV6-5 with TRBJ1-6, with TRBD1 matching 12 bases. The V segment lost 6 bases and the J segment 7 bases; nucleotides outside the gene matches: 4. Germline V CDR1 and CDR2: MNHEY, SVGAGI. CDR3 size: 15 residues. This CDR3 is CASRPGTGGNSPLHF. In DNA, the CDR3 is TGTGCCAGCAGACCAGGGACAGGGGGCAATTCACCCCTCCACTTT.

The rearrangement links TRBV29-1 to TRBJ2-2; D is unresolved. This CDR3 has 15 residues. V lost 0 bases to trimming and J lost 4 bases, with 12 bases between them. Germline lookup yields CDR1 SQVTM and CDR2 ANQGSEA. The CDR3 DNA sequence: TGCAGCGTTGAAGAAGGCGACGGTCGCACCGGGGAGCTGTTTTTT. Translated, it gives CSVEEGDGRTGELFF.

The V and J genes are TRBV5-1 and TRBJ1-2; D gene ambiguous. The CDR3 runs to 14 residues. Germline-derived CDR1 and CDR2 are SGHRS and YFSETQ. V was shortened by 0 bases and J by 5 bases, with 11 bases between the two germline ends. The CDR3 spells CASSLETSAYGYTF. Here the CDR3 DNA reads TGCGCCAGCAGCTTGGAGACGTCAGCATATGGCTACACCTTC.

The chain employs TRBV2 and TRBJ2-3; a possible D gene is TRBD2 (6 bases). With 6 bases removed from V and 2 bases from J, the gap between germline ends came to 15 bases. This CDR3 has 15 amino acids. CDR1 and CDR2 from the germline V gene are SNHLY and FYNNEI. The CDR3: CASRAGRRNTDTQYF. CDR3 in DNA: TGTGCCAGCAGGGCGGGACGTCGAAACACAGATACGCAGTATTTT.

J is TRBJ2-6 and V is TRBV2; 8 nucleotides line up with TRBD2. J lost 2 bases, V lost 4 bases, and 4 bases had no gene match. This CDR3 is 16 amino acids long. Germline values: CDR1 SNHLY, CDR2 FYNNEI. CDR3 DNA sequence: TGTGCCAGCAGTGCGTCAGCGGGAGCTGGGGCCAACGTCCTGACTTTC. It yields the protein CASSASAGAGANVLTF.

This clone was observed once. In DNA form, the CDR3 reads TGTGCCAGCAGCTTTGTTAGCACAGATACGCAGTATTTT. Protein sequence: CASSFVSTDTQYF. This chain links TRBV7-7 with TRBJ2-3; D remains unclear. The CDR3 contains 13 residues. V shed 3 bases and J shed 0 bases, with 4 bases lying between them. The germline V gene encodes CDR1 SSHAT and CDR2 FNYEAQ (reference sequence).

V and J are TRBV29-1 and TRBJ1-1; no firm D call. V lost 7 bases and J lost 1, with 10 bases in between. Per germline, CDR1 SQVTM and CDR2 ANQGSEA. The CDR3 contains 12 residues. CDR3 DNA: TGCAGCGCCGGGAAAAAGAACACTGAAGCTTTCTTT. This codes for CSAGKKNTEAFF.

The V gene is TRBV29-1, the J gene TRBJ2-7, with 10 bases lining up with TRBD2. The CDR3 has 14 amino acids. V lost 2 bases to trimming and J lost 2 bases; unmatched junction nucleotides: 3. Germline-derived CDR1 and CDR2 are SQVTM and ANQGSEA. The CDR3 loop is CSVELAGDPYEQYF. DNA for the CDR3: TGCAGCGTTGAACTAGCGGGAGACCCCTACGAGCAGTACTTC.

The sample holds a few counts of this clone. V and J are TRBV27 and TRBJ1-6; D unresolved. Deletions cut 0 bases from V and 9 bases from J, with 9 bases between. CDR3 length equals 14 residues. CDR1 and CDR2 (germline): MNHEY, SMNVEV (reference sequence). The CDR3, as DNA: TGTGCCAGCAGTTTATCTGGGTTGGGTTCACCCCTCCACTTT. Its protein product is CASSLSGLGSPLHF.

As DNA, the CDR3 is TGTGCCAGCAGCCTCAGGGGGGATAATCAGCCCCAGCATTTT. Encoded protein: CASSLRGDNQPQHF. V is TRBV5-6 and J is TRBJ1-5; 7 bases match TRBD1. CDR3 length: 14 residues. The V gene's germline CDR1 is SGHDT and CDR2 YYEEEE. V gave up 4 bases and J gave up 4 bases; unmatched junction bases: 5.

V gene TRBV2 combines with J gene TRBJ2-7; D might be TRBD1 (5 bases). Germline V gene lookup returns CDR1 SNHLY and CDR2 FYNNEI. The CDR3 covers 11 residues. V was cut by 5 bases and J by 5 bases, with 7 bases left in between. Written as DNA, the CDR3 is TGTGCCAGCAGTAGGGGTCACGAGCAGTACTTC. Its protein is CASSRGHEQYF.

This chain joins TRBV5-4 and TRBJ2-4, with TRBD1 identical over 9 bases. V lost 3 bases, J lost 5 bases, and 9 bases stayed unmatched. Germline V gene sequence: CDR1 SGHNT, CDR2 YYREEE (reference sequence). The CDR3 has 16 amino acids. The DNA of the CDR3 is TGTGCCAGCAGCTCAACAGGGGGCGCGGCACAAAACATTCAGTACTTC. Residues: CASSSTGGAAQNIQYF. Filled out from reference TRBV5-4 and TRBJ2-4, the complete variable domain reads ETGVTQSPTHLIKTRGQQVTLRCSSQSGHNTVSWYQQALGQGPQFIFQYYREEENGRGNFPPRFSGLQFPNYSSELNVNALELDDSALYLCASSSTGGAAQNIQYFGAGTRLSVL.

This clone was seen a handful of times. CDR3 DNA: TGTGCCATAGGACAGTATGGCTACACCTTC. It encodes CAIGQYGYTF. The gene calls are TRBV10-3 and TRBJ1-2, with TRBD1 as a possible D gene (6 bases). This CDR3 has 10 amino acids. V was cut by 9 bases and J by 5 bases, with 7 bases left in between. The germline gives CDR1 ENHRY, CDR2 SYGVKD.

The V gene is TRBV30, the J gene TRBJ1-3; possibly TRBD1 for D (6 bases). Germline V gene lookup returns CDR1 GTSNPN and CDR2 SVGIG (reference sequence). With 5 bases removed from V and 5 bases from J, the gap between germline ends came to 13 bases. The CDR3 extends over 13 amino acids. The CDR3 DNA is TGTGCCTGGGCGGGGGACACAAGAAACACCATATATTTT. The encoded protein is CAWAGDTRNTIYF. The whole variable domain, remainder taken from reference TRBV30 and TRBJ1-3, is SQTIHQWPATLVQPVGSPLSLECTVEGTSNPNLYWYRQAAGRGLQLLFYSVGIGQISSEVPQNLSASRPQDRQFILSSKKLLLSDSGFYLCAWAGDTRNTIYFGEGSWLTVV.